This is a list of T cell receptor beta chains from one sample in a study of T cell repertoires in cytomegalovirus infection. TCRdb passed the reads through MiXCR, listing each CDR3 protein once. The sample has around 450,000 distinct CDR3 sequences, 31% seen once. The sequenced sample was PBMCs. All receptors derive from a human donor in good health (CMV status not recorded). Some clones in this sample may be carry-over from other donors' samples. CDR3s include the opening cysteine and the closing phenylalanine or tryptophan. The order of the fields is CDR3 DNA, CDR3 protein, clone size, D gene, V gene, J gene, CDR3 length. D genes are given only for firm matches. Some rows have no size entry. The others give once, few or many, or a class for an expanded clone.

CDR3 DNA: TGTGCCAGCAGTTGGACTAGCGGGGGGGGCACAGATACGCAGTATTTT
CDR3 protein: CASSWTSGGGTDTQYF
clone size: -
D gene: TRBD2
V gene: TRBV6-2/TRBV6-3
J gene: TRBJ2-3
CDR3 length: 16

CDR3 DNA: TGTGCCAGCAGTTACCGGGGACAGGGGGTTGCTGGTGAAAAACTGTTTTTT
CDR3 protein: CASSYRGQGVAGEKLFF
clone size: few
D gene: TRBD1
V gene: TRBV6-5
J gene: TRBJ1-4
CDR3 length: 17

CDR3 DNA: TGTGCCAGCTCACCGTCGACCCAATCGAACACTGAAGCTTTCTTT
CDR3 protein: CASSPSTQSNTEAFF
clone size: -
D gene: -
V gene: TRBV18
J gene: TRBJ1-1
CDR3 length: 15

CDR3 DNA: TGCGCCAGCAGCTTGTTGGGGTTGGGGAACACTGAAGCTTTCTTT
CDR3 protein: CASSLLGLGNTEAFF
clone size: few
D gene: -
V gene: TRBV5-1
J gene: TRBJ1-1
CDR3 length: 15

CDR3 DNA: TGTGCCAGCAGTCCGACTAGCGGGGGCCCATACAATGAGCAGTTCTTC
CDR3 protein: CASSPTSGGPYNEQFF
clone size: -
D gene: TRBD2
V gene: TRBV12-3/TRBV12-4
J gene: TRBJ2-1
CDR3 length: 16

CDR3 DNA: TGTGCCAGCAGCTTAGAGGTGGGCCAGCCCCAGCATTTT
CDR3 protein: CASSLEVGQPQHF
clone size: -
D gene: -
V gene: TRBV7-6
J gene: TRBJ1-5
CDR3 length: 13

CDR3 DNA: TGTGCCAGCAGCTTAGGCGGTTGGGGCGCAGATACGCAGTATTTT
CDR3 protein: CASSLGGWGADTQYF
clone size: many
D gene: -
V gene: TRBV7-3
J gene: TRBJ2-3
CDR3 length: 15

CDR3 DNA: TGTGCCAGCAGTTACACTCGCTTGGGTGAGCAGTTCTTC
CDR3 protein: CASSYTRLGEQFF
clone size: many
D gene: -
V gene: TRBV6-2/TRBV6-3
J gene: TRBJ2-1
CDR3 length: 13

CDR3 DNA: TGTGCCCGCAGGAGGGAGGGGGGTCAGCCCCAGCATTTT
CDR3 protein: CARRREGGQPQHF
clone size: -
D gene: -
V gene: TRBV2
J gene: TRBJ1-5
CDR3 length: 13

CDR3 DNA: TGTGCCATCAGTGCCTCGGGCAGTCATCAGCCCCAGCATTTT
CDR3 protein: CAISASGSHQPQHF
clone size: -
D gene: -
V gene: TRBV25-1
J gene: TRBJ1-5
CDR3 length: 14

CDR3 DNA: TGTGCCAGCAGCTTGGGGGACGGACCTAACTATGGCTACACCTTC
CDR3 protein: CASSLGDGPNYGYTF
clone size: -
D gene: -
V gene: TRBV7-3
J gene: TRBJ1-2
CDR3 length: 15